This T cell receptor beta chain appears in the sequencing data of a study of blood T cell repertoires in COVID-19. Sequenced by immunoSEQ multiplex PCR; TCRdb stores in-frame clones only, minus some. Of almost 50,000 clones in the sample, under 70% were seen once. This clone was seen more than once but under ten times. Trimming stripped 1 base from V and 8 bases from J, with 17 bases between. This CDR3 spans 15 amino acids. Germline lookup yields CDR1 MNHNS and CDR2 SASEGT. This clonotype was sampled from a woman in her sixties or seventies with acute or convalescent COVID-19. The chain combines TRBV6-1 with TRBJ1-2; tentatively, D is TRBD1 (6 bases). The sample consisted of peripheral blood. CDR3 sequence (DNA): TGTGCCAGCAGTGAAGGGACCGGGGCAGGGGTGGGCTACACCTTC. Translation gives CASSEGTGAGVGYTF.